This T cell receptor (beta chain) was identified in a study of blood T cell repertoires in COVID-19. Looking at the study overall: Whether acute or convalescent, the COVID-19 samples came from the United States, Italy and Spain. The analysed material was cDNA or gDNA that came from T cells, B-cell-depleted T cells, or PBMCs.

The length of the CDR3 is 15 residues. J was trimmed by 6 bases and V by 6 bases; bases with no gene match: 7. Germline V gene sequence: CDR1 MNHEY, CDR2 SMNVEV (reference sequence). In the original workflow: Amplifying reference gene primers gave estimates of nucleated cell counts. The repertoire was sequenced with immunoSEQ multiplex PCR; TCRdb's copy has only in-frame clones and lacks some. That table is the source of V, J and clone size, and D and trimming were worked out from the DNA. The profile shows some 400,000 clones, 70% to 90% of them singletons. The Seattle patients, enrolled during active infection, were followed longitudinally.

The chain recombines TRBV27 with TRBJ1-5; TRBD1 matches 11 bases. The receptor was isolated from a woman aged 30 to 39 with COVID-19, enrolled during active disease. The specimen sequenced was peripheral blood. CDR3 coding DNA: TGTGCCAGCAGAATAGGACAGGGGGCGGGTCAGCCCCAGCATTTT. Amino acids: CASRIGQGAGQPQHF.